This TCR beta chain was documented in a study of blood T cell repertoires in COVID-19 (dated by TCRdb to 2020 to 2022). Broadly, across the study: The collaborator samples originated in the United States, Italy and Spain and spanned the acute and convalescent phases of COVID-19. Subjects who had been exposed to COVID-19, were actively infected with it, or had recovered from it provided the deeply sampled blood TCRbeta repertoires that made up the dataset. Nearly every sample came with metadata listing a de-identified subject ID, COVID-19 status, age in years and sex. The repertoires were released in a freely available public database intended as a resource for research on the immune response to SARS-CoV-2. The prospective study material was composed of cDNA or gDNA derived from T cells, B-cell-depleted T cells, or PBMCs. Where available, HLA class I and class II types were obtained from metadata supplied by the sample provider rather than from assay-based typing. Samples came from the ongoing ImmuneRACE study (first 160 participants) plus 1,254 subjects from 6 global collaborators. The full study reports these points: How much clinical and demographic metadata was included differed by source and by participant, and the metadata was provided uncurated.

The CDR3 has 13 amino acids, counting the end cysteine and phenylalanine. Only the CDR3 DNA is retained, 39 bases long and in frame from the first base. V is shortened by 6 bases, J by 5 bases, and the region joining them spans 13 bases. CDR1 and CDR2 are drawn from the germline V gene: MDHEN, SYDVKM. Concerning this clone: No cognate antigen has been identified for it. The record has no base qualities; no much larger clone is one base away.

Each collaborating institution followed its own protocols to collect whole blood in K2EDTA tubes. Collaborator samples were shipped for TCRbeta analysis as frozen whole blood, isolated PBMCs, or DNA extracted from either sample type. The immunoSEQ Assay, a bias-controlled multiplex PCR, was used to amplify TCRbeta CDR3 regions from genomic DNA. The published analysis was carried out like this. Within the assay, amplification of reference gene primers was used to estimate how many nucleated cells each sample contained. Sequence reads were collapsed and filtered to measure the absolute abundance of every unique TCRbeta CDR3 rearrangement. For each sample, productive Simpson clonality was calculated as the square root of Simpson's diversity index across productive rearrangements. TCRdb provides this immuneACCESS table in a form limited to in-frame rearrangements. Some clones are lacking; in checked studies, under half of them reflect an unresolved V gene, and why the rest are absent is not known. The DNA gave D and trimming, while V, J and clone size come from that table. In this sample the table shows 140,000 or so clones, 65% to 90% of which occur a single time. Roughly 2.9% of the sample lies in the top ten.

The rearranged segments are TRBV28 and TRBJ1-2, and perhaps TRBD1 as D gene, on 6 matching bases. The sample taken for sequencing was peripheral blood. The receptor was isolated from a man aged 50 to 60 with acute or convalescent COVID-19. The CDR3 reads as follows: CASSQTGDYGYTF. The DNA sequence follows: TGTGCCAGCAGCCAGACAGGAGATTATGGCTACACCTTC.